This entry lists 15 T cell receptor beta chains sequenced from one sample in a study of blood T cell repertoires in COVID-19 (dated by TCRdb to 2019 to 2021). The library was generated by the immunoSEQ multiplex PCR assay. Imported from immuneACCESS, the table was reduced by TCRdb to in-frame sequences with V and J called. These copies leave out some clones; in studies compared against another copy, an unresolved V gene accounts for under half, and the cause of the remainder is not known. Within this sample are 150,000 to 200,000 clones, with approximately 92% of them counted one time only. 2% to 2.5% of the sample goes to the ten largest clones. Material: PBMCs or T cells enriched from blood (not recorded which). The receptors derive from a middle-aged woman with acute COVID-19.

V and J are TRBV2 and TRBJ2-7; 7 bases are shared with TRBD1. V shed 7 bases and J 2 bases; nucleotides not matched to a gene: 8. The CDR3 covers 14 residues. The germline gives CDR1 SNHLY, CDR2 FYNNEI. The CDR3 here is CASKGDSGPYEQYF. CDR3 coding DNA: TGTGCCAGCAAGGGGGACAGTGGCCCCTACGAGCAGTACTTC.

The chain recombines TRBV25-1 with TRBJ1-3; D uncertain. Germline V gene lookup returns CDR1 MGHDK and CDR2 SYGVNS. The CDR3 extends over 15 amino acids. The V and J ends lost 0 bases and 2 bases respectively, with 8 bases between them. The CDR3 sequence: CASSEYAGTGNTIYF. The CDR3 DNA sequence: TGTGCCAGCAGTGAATATGCAGGTACTGGAAACACCATATATTTT.

The CDR3 nucleotides are TGCGCCAGCAGTCCAACACGGGACAGGGGGCTAAATGAGCAGTTCTTC. Its protein product is CASSPTRDRGLNEQFF. The chain joins TRBV4-1 to TRBJ2-1; TRBD1 matches at 12 bases. The CDR3 totals 16 residues. The V gene end was trimmed by 6 bases and the J gene end by 7 bases; junction bases not matched to a gene: 10. Germline CDR1 MGHRA, CDR2 YSYEKL.

This chain links TRBV5-6 with TRBJ2-1, with TRBD2 matching over 9 bases. Germline values: CDR1 SGHDT, CDR2 YYEEEE. V was clipped by 5 bases and J by 10 bases; unmatched bases: 7. This CDR3 spans 13 amino acids. This CDR3 reads CASSSGGTGEQFF. In DNA form, the CDR3 reads TGTGCCAGCAGTAGCGGGGGTACTGGGGAGCAGTTCTTC. Based on the CDR3 plus reference TRBV5-6 and TRBJ2-1, the full variable domain is DAGVTQSPTHLIKTRGQQVTLRCSPKSGHDTVSWYQQALGQGPQFIFQYYEEEERQRGNFPDRFSGHQFPNYSSELNVNALLLGDSALYLCASSSGGTGEQFFGPGTRLTVL.

This chain joins TRBV5-5 and TRBJ2-7, with TRBD1 matching 12 bases. Germline assignment: CDR1 SGHKS and CDR2 YYEKEE (reference sequence). The CDR3 loop spans 15 amino acids. The junction had 5 bases not matched to a gene; V was cut back by 4 bases and J by 3 bases. The CDR3 loop reads CASSEGTGGYYEQYF. As DNA, the CDR3 is TGTGCCAGCAGCGAAGGGACAGGGGGCTACTACGAGCAGTACTTC.

This sequence joins TRBV10-2 and TRBJ1-6; D is ambiguous. V lost 0 bases and J 6 bases, leaving 15 bases between the germline ends. Germline lookup yields CDR1 WSHSY and CDR2 SAAADI. There are 17 residues in the CDR3. In nucleotides, the CDR3 is TGCGCCAGCAGTGAGTCGAGTCTGAGGGTACTTAATTCACCCCTCCACTTT. Translating gives CASSESSLRVLNSPLHF.

The sample holds a few counts of this clone. The chain employs TRBV11-1 and TRBJ2-7; weak D call: TRBD1 (6 bases). Germline V gives CDR1 SGHAT, CDR2 FQDESV (reference sequence). The CDR3 covers 11 residues. V was pared by 5 bases and J by 7 bases, with 9 bases between. CDR3 in DNA: TGTGCCAGCAGCCTCGACAGGGAGCAGTACTTC. It specifies CASSLDREQYF. The whole variable domain, remainder taken from reference TRBV11-1 and TRBJ2-7, is EAEVAQSPRYKITEKSQAVAFWCDPISGHATLYWYRQILGQGPELLVQFQDESVVDDSQLPKDRFSAERLKGVDSTLKIQPAELGDSAMYLCASSLDREQYFGPGTRLTVT.

J is TRBJ2-7 and V is TRBV5-1, with 9 bases aligning to TRBD1. V was pared by 4 bases and J by 4 bases, with 6 bases of the junction left unmatched. The CDR3 runs 14 residues. Germline loops: CDR1 SGHRS, CDR2 YFSETQ. The CDR3 spells CASSVPGQGYEQYF. The DNA of the CDR3 is TGCGCCAGCAGCGTACCGGGACAGGGATACGAGCAGTACTTC.

V and J are TRBV19 and TRBJ1-1, with D perhaps TRBD1 (6 bases). Per the germline V gene, CDR1 is LNHDA and CDR2 is SQIVND (reference sequence). V lost 4 bases and J lost 3, with 12 bases in between. CDR3 size: 14 residues. The CDR3 loop is CASSTQGRDTEAFF. The CDR3 DNA reads as TGTGCCAGTAGTACGCAGGGGCGTGACACTGAAGCTTTCTTT. Using reference TRBV19 and TRBJ1-1 for the parts outside the CDR3, the full variable domain is DGGITQSPKYLFRKEGQNVTLSCEQNLNHDAMYWYRQDPGQGLRLIYYSQIVNDFQKGDIAEGYSVSREKKESFPLTVTSAQKNPTAFYLCASSTQGRDTEAFFGQGTRLTVV.

The chain carries TRBV27 and TRBJ1-1; no clear D gene. Germline V lookup: CDR1 MNHEY, CDR2 SMNVEV (reference sequence). The ends were cut back, 5 bases at V and 4 bases at J, with 17 bases in the middle. The CDR3 contains 15 residues. The CDR3 DNA follows: TGTGCCAGCAGTATCACCTGGTCCCGGAGCACTGAAGCTTTCTTT. It yields the protein CASSITWSRSTEAFF.

CDR3 amino acids: CAWSPGHTTFATNEKLFF. DNA for the CDR3: TGTGCCTGGAGCCCGGGACACACGACTTTTGCAACTAATGAAAAACTGTTTTTT. The chain carries TRBV30 and TRBJ1-4; D perhaps matches TRBD1 (6 bases). The CDR3 loop spans 18 amino acids. V was clipped by 3 bases and J by 0 bases, with 20 bases between them. Germline V gene lookup returns CDR1 GTSNPN and CDR2 SVGIG (reference sequence).

This rearrangement joins TRBV28 to TRBJ2-4; possibly TRBD1 for D (6 bases). V lost 6 bases and J 6 bases, leaving 15 bases between the germline ends. The CDR3 consists of 14 residues. Germline V CDR1 and CDR2: MDHEN, SYDVKM. This CDR3 is CASSLTGSGNIQYF. The DNA for the CDR3 is TGTGCCAGCAGCCTTACAGGGTCTGGAAACATTCAGTACTTC.

In DNA, the CDR3 is TGTGCCAGTAGTATAGCCCAAACTAAAATCGGGGAGCTGTTTTTT. Translated, it gives CASSIAQTKIGELFF. This chain uses TRBV19 with TRBJ2-2; no clear D gene. With 1 base removed from V and 7 bases from J, the gap between germline ends came to 13 bases. CDR1 and CDR2 (germline): LNHDA, SQIVND (reference sequence). This CDR3 is built from 15 residues.

Concerning this clone itself: Other DNA sequences in the sample encode the same CDR3. The rearrangement links TRBV5-1 to TRBJ2-5; D is perhaps TRBD1 (7 bases). V gave up 4 bases and J gave up 5 bases, with 15 bases separating them. CDR3 length: 14 amino acids. CDR1 and CDR2 (germline): SGHRS, YFSETQ. In DNA, the CDR3 is TGCGCCAGCAGCCTCTCCAGGGGGGATGAGACCCAGTACTTC. Translated, it gives CASSLSRGDETQYF.

The CDR3 DNA follows: TGTGCCAGCAGCCAGGGACTAGCGGGAGTCGAGACCCAGTACTTC. Protein: CASSQGLAGVETQYF. J is TRBJ2-5 and V is TRBV5-4; the match to TRBD2 covers 14 bases. The germline gives CDR1 SGHNT, CDR2 YYREEE (reference sequence). Germline trimming cut 4 bases from V and 5 bases from J; bases unmatched to any gene: 4. The CDR3 covers 15 residues.